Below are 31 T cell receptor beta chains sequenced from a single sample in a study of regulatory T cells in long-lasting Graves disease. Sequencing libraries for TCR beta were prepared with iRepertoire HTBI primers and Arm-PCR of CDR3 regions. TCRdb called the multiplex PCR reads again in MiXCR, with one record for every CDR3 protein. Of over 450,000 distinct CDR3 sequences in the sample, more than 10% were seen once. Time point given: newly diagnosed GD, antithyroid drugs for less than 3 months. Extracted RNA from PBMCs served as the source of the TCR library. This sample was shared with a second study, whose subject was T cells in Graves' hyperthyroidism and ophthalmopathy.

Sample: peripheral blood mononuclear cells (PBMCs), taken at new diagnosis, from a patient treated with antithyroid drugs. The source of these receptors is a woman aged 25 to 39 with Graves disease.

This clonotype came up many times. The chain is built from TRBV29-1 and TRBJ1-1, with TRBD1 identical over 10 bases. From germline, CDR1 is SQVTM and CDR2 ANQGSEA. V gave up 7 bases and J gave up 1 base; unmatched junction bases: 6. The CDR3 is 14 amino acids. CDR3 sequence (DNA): TGCAGCGCCTTGACAGGGGGCGAGAACACTGAAGCTTTCTTT. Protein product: CSALTGGENTEAFF.

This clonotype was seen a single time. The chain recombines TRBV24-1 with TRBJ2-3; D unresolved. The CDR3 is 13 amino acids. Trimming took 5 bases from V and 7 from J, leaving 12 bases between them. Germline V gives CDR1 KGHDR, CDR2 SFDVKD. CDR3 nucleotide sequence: TGTGCCACCAGTGGCTCGGTCCCAAATACGCAGTATTTT. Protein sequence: CATSGSVPNTQYF.

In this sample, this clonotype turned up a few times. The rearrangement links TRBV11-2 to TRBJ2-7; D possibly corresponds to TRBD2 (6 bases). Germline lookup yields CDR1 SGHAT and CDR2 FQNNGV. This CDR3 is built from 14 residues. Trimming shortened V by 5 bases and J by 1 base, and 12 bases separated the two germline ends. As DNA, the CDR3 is TGTGCCAGCAGCCTTCGGGACTTATCCTACGAGCAGTACTTC. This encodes CASSLRDLSYEQYF.

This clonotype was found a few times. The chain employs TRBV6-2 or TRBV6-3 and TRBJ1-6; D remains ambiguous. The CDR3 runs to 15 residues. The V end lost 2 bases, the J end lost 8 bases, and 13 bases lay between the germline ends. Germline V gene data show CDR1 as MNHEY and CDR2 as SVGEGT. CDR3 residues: CASSYRSVSDSPLHF. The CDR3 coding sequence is TGTGCCAGCAGTTACAGATCCGTATCGGATTCACCCCTCCACTTT.

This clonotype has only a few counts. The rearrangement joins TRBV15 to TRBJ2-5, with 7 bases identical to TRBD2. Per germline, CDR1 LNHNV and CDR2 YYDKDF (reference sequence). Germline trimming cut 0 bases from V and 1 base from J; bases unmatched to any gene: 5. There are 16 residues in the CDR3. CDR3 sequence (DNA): TGTGCCACCAGCAGAGATACTGGGGGGGGCCAAGAGACCCAGTACTTC. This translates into CATSRDTGGGQETQYF.

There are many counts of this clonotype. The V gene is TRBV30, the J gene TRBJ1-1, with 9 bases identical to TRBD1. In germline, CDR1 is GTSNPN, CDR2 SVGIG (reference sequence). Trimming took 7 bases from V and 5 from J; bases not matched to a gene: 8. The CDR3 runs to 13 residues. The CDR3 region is CASDRGRGTEAFF. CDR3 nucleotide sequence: TGTGCCTCGGACAGGGGCCGAGGGACTGAAGCTTTCTTT.

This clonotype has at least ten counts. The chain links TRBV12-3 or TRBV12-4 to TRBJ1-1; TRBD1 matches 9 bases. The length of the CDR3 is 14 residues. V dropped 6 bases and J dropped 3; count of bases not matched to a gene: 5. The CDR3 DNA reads TGTGCCAGCAGAACTGGACAGGGGCACACTGAAGCTTTCTTT. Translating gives CASRTGQGHTEAFF.

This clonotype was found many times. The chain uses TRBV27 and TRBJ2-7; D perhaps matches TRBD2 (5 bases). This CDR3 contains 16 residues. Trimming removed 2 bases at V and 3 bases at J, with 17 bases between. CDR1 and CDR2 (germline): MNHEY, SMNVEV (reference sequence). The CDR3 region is CASSLQARRRDYEQYF. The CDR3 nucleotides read TGTGCCAGCAGTTTACAGGCCCGGAGGCGAGACTACGAGCAGTACTTC.

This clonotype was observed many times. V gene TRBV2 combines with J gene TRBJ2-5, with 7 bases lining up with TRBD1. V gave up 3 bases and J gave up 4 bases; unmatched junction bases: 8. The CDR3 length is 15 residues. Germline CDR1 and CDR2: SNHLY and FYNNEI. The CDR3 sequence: CASSERRGPGETQYF. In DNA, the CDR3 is TGTGCCAGCAGTGAGAGAAGGGGGCCCGGAGAGACCCAGTACTTC.

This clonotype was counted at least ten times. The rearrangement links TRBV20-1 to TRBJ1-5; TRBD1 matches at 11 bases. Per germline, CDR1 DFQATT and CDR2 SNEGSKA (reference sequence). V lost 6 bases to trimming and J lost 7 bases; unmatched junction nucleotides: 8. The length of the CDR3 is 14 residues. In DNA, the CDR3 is TGCAGTGCGTTCGGACAGGGGGCAGGGCAGCCCCAGCATTTT. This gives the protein CSAFGQGAGQPQHF.

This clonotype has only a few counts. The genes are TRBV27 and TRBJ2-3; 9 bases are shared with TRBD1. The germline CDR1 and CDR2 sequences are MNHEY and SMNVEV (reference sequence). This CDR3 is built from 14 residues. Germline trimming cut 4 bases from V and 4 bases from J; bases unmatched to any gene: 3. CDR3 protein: CASSYRGLADTQYF. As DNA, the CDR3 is TGTGCCAGCAGTTACAGGGGGCTTGCAGATACGCAGTATTTT.

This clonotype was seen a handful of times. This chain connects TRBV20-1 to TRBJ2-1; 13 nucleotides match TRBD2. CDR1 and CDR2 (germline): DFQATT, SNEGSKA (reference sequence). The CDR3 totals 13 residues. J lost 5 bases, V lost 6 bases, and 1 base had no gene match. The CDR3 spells CSAGTSGNNEQFF. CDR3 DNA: TGCAGTGCAGGGACTAGCGGGAACAATGAGCAGTTCTTC.

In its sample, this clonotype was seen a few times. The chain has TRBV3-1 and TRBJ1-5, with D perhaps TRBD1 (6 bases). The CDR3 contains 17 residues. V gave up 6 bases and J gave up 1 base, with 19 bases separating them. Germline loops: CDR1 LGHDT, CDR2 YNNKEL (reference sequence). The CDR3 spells CASRYYTGTPSNQPQHF. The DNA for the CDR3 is TGTGCCAGCAGATATTATACCGGGACACCCAGCAATCAGCCCCAGCATTTT.

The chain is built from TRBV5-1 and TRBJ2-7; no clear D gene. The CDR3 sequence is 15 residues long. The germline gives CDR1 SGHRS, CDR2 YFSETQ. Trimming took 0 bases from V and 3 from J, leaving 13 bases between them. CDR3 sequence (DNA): TGCGCCAGCAGCTTGGTCAACCCTTTGGGCTACGAGCAGTACTTC. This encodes CASSLVNPLGYEQYF.

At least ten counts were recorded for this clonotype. The CDR3 region is CASSLYGTGYNEQFF. DNA of the CDR3: TGTGCCAGCAGTTTGTACGGGACAGGTTACAATGAGCAGTTCTTC. V usage is TRBV28 and J usage is TRBJ2-1, with 8 nucleotides matching TRBD1. There are 15 residues in the CDR3. J lost 4 bases, V lost 3 bases, and 5 bases had no gene match. Germline loops: CDR1 MDHEN, CDR2 SYDVKM.

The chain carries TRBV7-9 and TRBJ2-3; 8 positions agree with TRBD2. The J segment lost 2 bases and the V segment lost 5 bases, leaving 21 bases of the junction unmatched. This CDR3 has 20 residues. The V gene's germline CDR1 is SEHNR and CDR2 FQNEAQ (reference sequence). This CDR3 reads CASSPWVTSAHDHFTDTQYF. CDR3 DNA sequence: TGTGCCAGCAGCCCCTGGGTGACTAGCGCGCATGACCACTTCACAGATACGCAGTATTTT.

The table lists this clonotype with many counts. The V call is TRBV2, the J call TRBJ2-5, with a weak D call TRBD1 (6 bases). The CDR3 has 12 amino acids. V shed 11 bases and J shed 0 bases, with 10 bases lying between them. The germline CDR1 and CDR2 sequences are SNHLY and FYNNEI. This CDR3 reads CAGQGYQETQYF. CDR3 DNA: TGTGCCGGCCAGGGGTACCAAGAGACCCAGTACTTC.

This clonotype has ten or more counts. This CDR3 is CASSRRPGQGGGYTF. DNA of the CDR3: TGTGCCAGCAGTAGGCGCCCGGGACAGGGGGGGGGCTACACCTTC. J is TRBJ1-2 and V is TRBV27, with 11 bases identical to TRBD1. V gave up 5 bases and J gave up 8 bases; unmatched junction bases: 10. The V gene's germline CDR1 is MNHEY and CDR2 SMNVEV (reference sequence). The CDR3 loop spans 15 amino acids.

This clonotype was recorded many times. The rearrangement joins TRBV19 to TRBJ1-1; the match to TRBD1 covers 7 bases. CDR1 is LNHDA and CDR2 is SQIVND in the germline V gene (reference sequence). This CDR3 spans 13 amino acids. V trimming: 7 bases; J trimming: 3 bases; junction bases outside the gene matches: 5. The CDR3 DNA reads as TGTGCCAGTACCCACAGGGGATACACTGAAGCTTTCTTT. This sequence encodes CASTHRGYTEAFF.

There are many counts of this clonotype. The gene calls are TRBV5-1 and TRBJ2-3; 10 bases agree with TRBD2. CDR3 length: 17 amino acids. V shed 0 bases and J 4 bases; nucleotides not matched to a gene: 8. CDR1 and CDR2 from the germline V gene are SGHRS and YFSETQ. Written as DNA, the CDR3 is TGCGCCAGCAGCTTGGCAATAGCGGGAGGTACACCAGATACGCAGTATTTT. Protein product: CASSLAIAGGTPDTQYF.

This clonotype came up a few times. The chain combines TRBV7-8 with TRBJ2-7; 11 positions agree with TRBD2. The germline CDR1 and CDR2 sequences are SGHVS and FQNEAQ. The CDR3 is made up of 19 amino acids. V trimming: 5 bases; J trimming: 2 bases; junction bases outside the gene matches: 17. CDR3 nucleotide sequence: TGTGCCAGCAGCCTCCACGGGGCTAGCGGGAGGAGTAGTCCCTACGAGCAGTACTTC. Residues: CASSLHGASGRSSPYEQYF.

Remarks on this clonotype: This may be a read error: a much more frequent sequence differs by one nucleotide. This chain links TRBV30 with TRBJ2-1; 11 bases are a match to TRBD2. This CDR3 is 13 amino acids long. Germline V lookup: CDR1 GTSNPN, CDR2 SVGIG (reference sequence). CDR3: CARSVLAGDEQFF. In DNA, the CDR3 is TGTGCCCGGAGTGTACTAGCGGGAGATGAGCAGTTCTTC.

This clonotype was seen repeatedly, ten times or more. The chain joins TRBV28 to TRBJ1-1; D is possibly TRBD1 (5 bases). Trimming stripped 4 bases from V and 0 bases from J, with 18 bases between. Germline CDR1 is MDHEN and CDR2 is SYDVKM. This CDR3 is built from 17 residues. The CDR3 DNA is TGTGCCAGCAGTTCCGGTGGGGGATTGCCTCTGAACACTGAAGCTTTCTTT. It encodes CASSSGGGLPLNTEAFF. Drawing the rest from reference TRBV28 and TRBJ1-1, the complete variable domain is DVKVTQSSRYLVKRTGEKVFLECVQDMDHENMFWYRQDPGLGLRLIYFSYDVKMKEKGDIPEGYSVSREKKERFSLILESASTNQTSMYLCASSSGGGLPLNTEAFFGQGTRLTVV.

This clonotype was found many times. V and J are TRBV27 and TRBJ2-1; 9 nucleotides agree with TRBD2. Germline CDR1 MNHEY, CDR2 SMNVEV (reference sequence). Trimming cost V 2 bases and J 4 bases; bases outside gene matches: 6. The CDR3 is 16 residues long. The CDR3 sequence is CASSLAGGPVYNEQFF. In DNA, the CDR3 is TGTGCCAGCAGTTTAGCGGGAGGGCCGGTTTACAATGAGCAGTTCTTC.

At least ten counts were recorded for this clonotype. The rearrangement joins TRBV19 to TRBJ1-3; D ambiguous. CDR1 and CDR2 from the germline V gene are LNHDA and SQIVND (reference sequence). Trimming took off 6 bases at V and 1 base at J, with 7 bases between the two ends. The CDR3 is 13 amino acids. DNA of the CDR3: TGTGCCAGTAGGGAGTCATCTGGAAACACCATATATTTT. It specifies CASRESSGNTIYF.

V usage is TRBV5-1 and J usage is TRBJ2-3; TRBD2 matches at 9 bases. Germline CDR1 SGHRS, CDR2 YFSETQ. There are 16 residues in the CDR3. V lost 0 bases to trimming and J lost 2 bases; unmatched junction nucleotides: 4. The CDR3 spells CASSLGLADPTDTQYF. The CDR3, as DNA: TGCGCCAGCAGCTTGGGACTAGCGGACCCCACAGATACGCAGTATTTT.

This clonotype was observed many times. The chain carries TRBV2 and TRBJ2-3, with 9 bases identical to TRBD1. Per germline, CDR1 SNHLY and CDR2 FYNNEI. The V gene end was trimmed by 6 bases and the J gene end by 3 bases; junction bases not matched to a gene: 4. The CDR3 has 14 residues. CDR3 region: CASSRDRVTDTQYF. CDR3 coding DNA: TGTGCCAGCAGCCGGGACAGGGTAACAGATACGCAGTATTTT. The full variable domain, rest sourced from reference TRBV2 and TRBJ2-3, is EPEVTQTPSHQVTQMGQEVILRCVPISNHLYFYWYRQILGQKVEFLVSFYNNEISEKSEIFDDQFSVERPDGSNFTLKIRSTKLEDSAMYFCASSRDRVTDTQYFGPGTRLTVL.

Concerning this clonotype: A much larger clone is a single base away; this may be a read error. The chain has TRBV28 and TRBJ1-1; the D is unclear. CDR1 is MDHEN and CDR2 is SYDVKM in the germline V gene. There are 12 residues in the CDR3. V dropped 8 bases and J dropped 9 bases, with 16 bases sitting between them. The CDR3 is CASGSGGMKAFF. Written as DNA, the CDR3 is TGTGCCAGCGGATCCGGCGGGATGAAAGCTTTCTTT.

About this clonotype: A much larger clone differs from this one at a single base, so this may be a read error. CDR3 region: CCARGRRRAEQYF. For the CDR3, the DNA is TGCTGTGCGAGAGGCAGGCGCCGAGCCGAGCAGTACTTC. V usage is TRBV20-1 and J usage is TRBJ2-7, with D unresolved. Germline CDR1 reads DFQATT; CDR2 reads SNEGSKA (reference sequence). The CDR3 length is 13 residues.

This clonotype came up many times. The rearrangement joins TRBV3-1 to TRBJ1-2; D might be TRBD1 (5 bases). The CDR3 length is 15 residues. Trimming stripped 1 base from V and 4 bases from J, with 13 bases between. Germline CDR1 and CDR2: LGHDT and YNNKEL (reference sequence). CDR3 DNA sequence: TGTGCCAGCAGCCAAGGCTTTGGGGGAGGCTATGGCTACACCTTC. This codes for CASSQGFGGGYGYTF.

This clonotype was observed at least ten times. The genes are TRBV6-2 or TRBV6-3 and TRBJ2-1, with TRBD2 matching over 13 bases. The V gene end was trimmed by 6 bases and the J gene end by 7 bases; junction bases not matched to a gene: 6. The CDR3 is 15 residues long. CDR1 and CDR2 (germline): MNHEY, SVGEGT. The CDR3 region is CASRILAGGGNEQFF. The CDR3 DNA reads TGTGCCAGCAGGATACTAGCGGGAGGGGGGAATGAGCAGTTCTTC.